The 24 T cell receptor beta chains listed next were all sequenced from one sample in a study of metastatic and nonmetastatic thyroid tumors. TCRdb re-called the PCR reads via MiXCR. The data show about 6,200 clones, around 33% seen once. No patient had received any treatment before thyroid surgery. Sequenced input: adjacent normal tissue. These receptors all come from a female donor with papillary thyroid cancer or a benign thyroid nodule (not recorded which). Some clones in this sample may be carry-over from other donors' samples.

This clone was recorded a few times. The chain uses TRBV12-3 or TRBV12-4 and TRBJ2-1, with 7 bases matching TRBD2. Trimming at V came to 7 bases and at J to 10 bases, leaving 16 bases not matched to a gene. The CDR3 is made up of 15 amino acids. CDR3 sequence reads: CASIPVSSGREEQFF. CDR3 nucleotides: TGTGCCAGCATCCCAGTATCTAGTGGGAGGGAAGAGCAGTTCTTC.

This clone showed up just a few times. This chain joins TRBV6-5 and TRBJ2-3, with unresolved D. V was pared by 4 bases and J by 1 base, with 6 bases between. CDR3 size: 13 residues. Germline lookup yields CDR1 MNHEY and CDR2 SVGAGI. The CDR3 region is CASSSRRTDTQYF. CDR3 coding DNA: TGTGCCAGCAGTTCGAGACGCACAGATACGCAGTATTTT.

This clone has ten or more counts. The rearrangement uses TRBV28 and TRBJ2-7; no reliable D call. The V gene lost 5 bases and the J gene lost 3 bases, with 8 bases spanning the gap. Per the germline V gene, CDR1 is MDHEN and CDR2 is SYDVKM. The CDR3 sequence is 12 residues long. CDR3 protein: CASSTVDYEQYF. The DNA of the CDR3 is TGTGCCAGCAGTACTGTCGACTACGAGCAGTACTTC. Supplemented by reference TRBV28 and TRBJ2-7, the full variable domain reads DVKVTQSSRYLVKRTGEKVFLECVQDMDHENMFWYRQDPGLGLRLIYFSYDVKMKEKGDIPEGYSVSREKKERFSLILESASTNQTSMYLCASSTVDYEQYFGPGTRLTVT.

The gene calls are TRBV6-4 and TRBJ1-2; possible D gene TRBD1, 6 bases. The CDR3 totals 16 residues. Per the germline V gene, CDR1 is MRHNA and CDR2 is SNTAGT. Trimming cost V 6 bases and J 2 bases, with 19 bases left between them. The CDR3: CASRPNYRQENYGYTF. The DNA of the CDR3 is TGTGCCAGCAGACCTAACTACCGACAGGAAAACTATGGCTACACCTTC.

The CDR3 DNA sequence: TGTGCCAGCAGTTACGGAGGGGCGATCACAGATACGCAGTATTTT. It is translated as CASSYGGAITDTQYF. The chain employs TRBV6-6 and TRBJ2-3, with D perhaps matching TRBD2 (6 bases). The germline V gene has CDR1 MNHNY and CDR2 SVGAGI (reference sequence). With 2 bases removed from V and 2 bases from J, the gap between germline ends came to 11 bases. The CDR3 length is 15 residues.

This sequence joins TRBV20-1 and TRBJ2-7; the D is unclear. The CDR3 contains 13 residues. The germline V gene has CDR1 DFQATT and CDR2 SNEGSKA (reference sequence). Trimming pared 6 bases from V and 2 bases from J, leaving 14 bases between. CDR3 in amino acids: CSAPGSQTYEQYF. DNA for the CDR3: TGCAGTGCCCCCGGTTCGCAAACCTACGAGCAGTACTTC.

By frequency in the sample, this clone is large. CDR3 region: CASSFRDRERELFF. The CDR3 nucleotides are TGCGCCAGCAGCTTCCGGGACAGGGAACGGGAGCTGTTTTTT. This sequence joins TRBV5-1 and TRBJ2-2; 9 positions agree with TRBD1. From germline, CDR1 is SGHRS and CDR2 YFSETQ. The CDR3 runs to 14 residues. The V and J ends lost 2 bases and 9 bases, in that order; junction bases with no gene match: 5.

The chain uses TRBV6-1 and TRBJ1-3; D perhaps matches TRBD1 (6 bases). V dropped 3 bases and J dropped 2 bases, with 14 bases sitting between them. The germline CDR1 and CDR2 sequences are MNHNS and SASEGT. The CDR3 has 16 amino acids. CDR3 sequence: CASSDPRGMAGNTIYF. CDR3 DNA sequence: TGTGCCAGCAGTGACCCCAGGGGTATGGCTGGAAACACCATATATTTT.

This clone was detected a few times. The V call is TRBV12-3 or TRBV12-4, the J call TRBJ2-1; tentatively, D is TRBD2 (6 bases). This CDR3 has 16 residues. Between the trimmed V and J ends, which lost 5 bases and 7 bases, there was a span of 21 bases. The CDR3 is CASSPPGLGRRNEQFF. The CDR3 DNA follows: TGTGCCAGCAGTCCGCCGGGACTCGGAAGGAGGAATGAGCAGTTCTTC.

The chain couples TRBV11-2 to TRBJ2-7; tentative D call: TRBD1 (8 bases). The CDR3 consists of 15 residues. Trimming cost V 5 bases and J 2 bases, with 16 bases left between them. Germline assignment: CDR1 SGHAT and CDR2 FQNNGV. CDR3 loop: CASSLDRGGTYEQYF. CDR3 coding DNA: TGTGCCAGCAGCCTCGACAGGGGAGGGACCTACGAGCAGTACTTC. Full variable domain (missing parts from reference TRBV11-2 and TRBJ2-7): EAGVAQSPRYKIIEKRQSVAFWCNPISGHATLYWYQQILGQGPKLLIQFQNNGVVDDSQLPKDRFSAERLKGVDSTLKIQPAKLEDSAVYLCASSLDRGGTYEQYFGPGTRLTVT.

The chain links TRBV6-1 to TRBJ1-1; TRBD1 agrees at 7 bases. This CDR3 region has 16 residues. V lost 6 bases and J lost 1; bases outside the gene matches: 11. Germline assignment: CDR1 MNHNS and CDR2 SASEGT. This CDR3 reads CASSALGDSWNTEAFF. CDR3 sequence (DNA): TGTGCCAGCAGCGCGCTAGGGGACAGTTGGAACACTGAAGCTTTCTTT.

The J gene is TRBJ1-6, the V gene TRBV2, with 7 bases lining up with TRBD1. CDR1 is SNHLY, CDR2 FYNNEI, per germline. The J segment lost 6 bases and the V segment lost 6 bases, leaving 8 bases of the junction unmatched. The CDR3 consists of 15 residues. Here the CDR3 reads CASREFRGANSPLHF. CDR3 coding DNA: TGTGCCAGCAGGGAATTCAGGGGGGCTAATTCACCCCTCCACTTT.

This chain links TRBV7-9 with TRBJ1-2; 7 bases map to TRBD1. Germline trimming cut 1 base from V and 7 bases from J; bases unmatched to any gene: 3. CDR1 is SEHNR and CDR2 is FQNEAQ in the germline V gene (reference sequence). The CDR3 covers 13 residues. Here the CDR3 reads CASSLEGAGGYTF. The CDR3 nucleotides read TGTGCCAGCAGCTTAGAGGGGGCTGGTGGCTACACCTTC.

This sequence joins TRBV7-6 and TRBJ2-1; perhaps D is TRBD1 or TRBD2 (5 bases each). This CDR3 has 13 amino acids. The germline gives CDR1 SGHVS, CDR2 FNYEAQ. Between the trimmed V and J ends, which lost 5 bases and 12 bases, there was a span of 17 bases. CDR3 bases: TGTGCCAGCAGCCCCGGGACGCCCTTTGGGCAGTTCTTC. Its protein product is CASSPGTPFGQFF.

This CDR3 is CASSEGGGRAYEQYF. Written as DNA, the CDR3 is TGTGCCAGCAGTGAAGGTGGCGGGAGGGCCTACGAGCAGTACTTC. The V and J genes are TRBV2 and TRBJ2-7; 9 bases match TRBD2. J gave up 2 bases and V 1 base, and 3 bases lay outside the gene matches. This CDR3 has 15 amino acids. The germline V gene has CDR1 SNHLY and CDR2 FYNNEI.

The V call is TRBV7-9, the J call TRBJ2-1; a weak D match, TRBD2 (6 bases). V lost 4 bases, J lost 5 bases, and 6 bases lay in between. Germline CDR1 reads SEHNR; CDR2 reads FQNEAQ (reference sequence). CDR3 length: 12 amino acids. The DNA for the CDR3 is TGTGCCAGCAGCTGCGGGGACAATGAGCAGTTCTTC. Translated, it gives CASSCGDNEQFF.

This clone showed up just a few times. This could be a read error, since a much larger clone is one nucleotide away. The chain is built from TRBV27 and TRBJ1-1, with D possibly TRBD1 on 6 matching bases. The CDR3 is made up of 16 amino acids. Germline CDR1 MNHEY, CDR2 SMNVEV (reference sequence). Between the trimmed V and J ends, which lost 4 bases and 7 bases, there was a span of 22 bases. The CDR3 sequence is CASSSSGVPTGIEAFF. CDR3 coding DNA: TGTGCCAGCAGTTCTTCAGGGGTCCCTACGGGCATTGAAGCTTTCTTT.

V and J are TRBV7-2 and TRBJ2-7; 7 positions match TRBD2. From germline, CDR1 is SGHTA and CDR2 FQGNSA. The CDR3 is 14 amino acids. V gave up 1 base and J gave up 6 bases; unmatched junction bases: 6. The CDR3 DNA reads as TGTGCCAGCAGCTTAGGGCGGGAGTACTCCGAGCAGTACTTC. It yields the protein CASSLGREYSEQYF. Full variable domain (missing parts from reference TRBV7-2 and TRBJ2-7): GAGVSQSPSNKVTEKGKDVELRCDPISGHTALYWYRQSLGQGLEFLIYFQGNSAPDKSGLPSDRFSAERTGGSVSTLTIQRTQQEDSAVYLCASSLGREYSEQYFGPGTRLTVT.

The sample holds a few counts of this clone. The chain has TRBV6-1 and TRBJ1-2, with D maybe TRBD1 (5 bases). The V gene lost 4 bases and the J gene lost 7 bases, with 10 bases spanning the gap. The CDR3 length is 12 residues. CDR1 is MNHNS and CDR2 is SASEGT in the germline V gene. In DNA form, the CDR3 reads TGTGCCAGCAGTGGTACAGGTGCTGGCTACACCTTC. Translation: CASSGTGAGYTF.

The chain uses TRBV29-1 and TRBJ2-5, with D unresolved. V was clipped by 6 bases and J by 5 bases, with 13 bases between them. Germline V gene data show CDR1 as SQVTM and CDR2 as ANQGSEA. This CDR3 has 12 amino acids. The CDR3 DNA reads as TGCAGCGTCGGAGTCATGAAGGAGACCCAGTACTTC. Translated: CSVGVMKETQYF.

In its sample, this clone was seen many times. The chain is built from TRBV2 and TRBJ2-7; the D is unclear. CDR1 SNHLY and CDR2 FYNNEI come from the germline V gene. V was pared by 3 bases and J by 6 bases, with 18 bases between. There are 15 residues in the CDR3. The CDR3 is CASSDGRVLPGEQYF. The DNA of the CDR3 is TGTGCCAGCAGTGACGGAAGGGTCCTCCCGGGCGAGCAGTACTTC.

V usage is TRBV12-3 or TRBV12-4 and J usage is TRBJ2-7, with 10 positions matching TRBD1. This CDR3 comprises 14 residues. V lost 4 bases to trimming and J lost 4 bases; unmatched junction nucleotides: 4. The CDR3 sequence is CASSWGQGLYEQYF. CDR3 DNA: TGTGCCAGCAGTTGGGGACAGGGGCTTTACGAGCAGTACTTC.

This chain links TRBV11-2 with TRBJ2-7, with 9 bases that match TRBD1. V gave up 3 bases and J gave up 5 bases; unmatched junction bases: 2. Germline V gene data show CDR1 as SGHAT and CDR2 as FQNNGV. This CDR3 region has 13 residues. CDR3 in DNA: TGTGCCAGCAGCTTCGGGACAGGGAACGAGCAGTACTTC. Translated: CASSFGTGNEQYF.

This clone has a single count. CDR3 sequence reads: CASSLERDTEAFF. CDR3 DNA sequence: TGTGCCAGCTCACTCGAAAGAGACACTGAAGCTTTCTTT. This chain joins TRBV18 and TRBJ1-1; D is unresolved. In germline, CDR1 is KGHSH, CDR2 LQKENI. The CDR3 has 13 residues. Trimming left V 4 bases short and J 3 bases short, with 9 bases between.